This entry lists 24 T cell receptor beta chains sequenced from one sample in a study of PD-1 blockade in classical Hodgkin lymphoma. Relapse after autologous stem cell transplantation occurred in every patient, and brentuximab vedotin exposure varied. This table comes from immunoSEQ multiplex PCR, and its TCRdb copy is limited to in-frame clones, with some not included. The repertoire holds more than 70,000 clones, with over 90% as singletons. The specimen comprised peripheral blood mononuclear cells (PBMCs), sampled before the second cycle of nivolumab. All receptors derive from a human donor with classical Hodgkin lymphoma.

This clone occurred once. This chain joins TRBV18 and TRBJ1-1, with TRBD1 identical over 9 bases. V lost 6 bases to trimming and J lost 12 bases; unmatched junction nucleotides: 8. CDR1 is KGHSH and CDR2 is LQKENI in the germline V gene. This CDR3 comprises 12 residues. This CDR3 reads CASSQADRGTFF. The CDR3 coding sequence is TGTGCCAGCTCTCAAGCGGACAGGGGAACTTTCTTT.

The CDR3 nucleotides read TGTGCCTGGGGGACAGGGGATTTGCAGTACTTC. Its translation is CAWGTGDLQYF. The chain employs TRBV30 and TRBJ2-7; 10 nucleotides line up with TRBD1. Germline V CDR1 and CDR2: GTSNPN, SVGIG (reference sequence). V gave up 5 bases and J gave up 9 bases; unmatched junction bases: 4. The CDR3 is 11 residues long.

This clone was seen only a few times. The CDR3 DNA reads as TGCAGCGTTGAAGCACAGGGGGTGTACACAGATACGCAGTATTTT. This sequence encodes CSVEAQGVYTDTQYF. This sequence joins TRBV29-1 and TRBJ2-3, with TRBD1 matching 8 bases. The ends lost 1 base at V and 2 bases at J; junction bases unmatched: 5. CDR1 is SQVTM, CDR2 ANQGSEA, per germline. The length of the CDR3 is 15 residues.

The rearrangement uses TRBV2 and TRBJ2-6; unclear D gene. V was cut by 5 bases and J by 4 bases, with 12 bases left in between. The CDR3 length is 15 residues. The germline CDR1 and CDR2 sequences are SNHLY and FYNNEI. The CDR3 spells CASSRNPGGANVLTF. The CDR3 region has the DNA TGTGCCAGCAGTAGAAACCCTGGCGGGGCCAACGTCCTGACTTTC.

The chain joins TRBV7-8 to TRBJ2-7; the D call may be TRBD1 or TRBD2 (5 bases each). Trimming removed 2 bases from V and 7 bases from J, with 18 bases in between. Germline V gene sequence: CDR1 SGHVS, CDR2 FQNEAQ. The CDR3 runs to 15 residues. CDR3: CASSLFRDPGREQYF. The DNA for the CDR3 is TGTGCCAGCAGCTTATTCCGGGACCCCGGGCGGGAGCAGTACTTC. The variable domain in full, completed from reference TRBV7-8 and TRBJ2-7, reads GAGVSQSPRYKVAKRGQDVALRCDPISGHVSLFWYQQALGQGPEFLTYFQNEAQLDKSGLPSDRFFAERPEGSVSTLKIQRTQQEDSAVYLCASSLFRDPGREQYFGPGTRLTVT.

The chain has TRBV5-4 and TRBJ2-3, with D possibly being TRBD2 (5 bases). With 4 bases removed from V and 0 bases from J, the gap between germline ends came to 12 bases. Germline assignment: CDR1 SGHNT and CDR2 YYREEE (reference sequence). The CDR3 totals 15 residues. The DNA for the CDR3 is TGTGCCAGCAGCAGCGGCAGGCCTAGCACAGATACGCAGTATTTT. Translated: CASSSGRPSTDTQYF. Together with reference TRBV5-4 and TRBJ2-3, the CDR3 gives the full variable domain: ETGVTQSPTHLIKTRGQQVTLRCSSQSGHNTVSWYQQALGQGPQFIFQYYREEENGRGNFPPRFSGLQFPNYSSELNVNALELDDSALYLCASSSGRPSTDTQYFGPGTRLTVL.

Concerning this clone itself: Relative to the germline gene, one junction end is altered; a read error may explain this. The CDR3 DNA is TGTGCTAGCAGCCCCAGCCCAGGGGCGACAGATACGCAGTATTTT. This translates into CASSPSPGATDTQYF. The chain is built from TRBV7-7 and TRBJ2-3; weak D call: TRBD1 (6 bases). Germline V lookup: CDR1 SSHAT, CDR2 FNYEAQ (reference sequence). This CDR3 comprises 15 residues.

V is TRBV5-4 and J is TRBJ2-1; 8 nucleotides agree with TRBD2. Trimming cost V 4 bases and J 1 base; bases outside gene matches: 4. This CDR3 region has 15 residues. In germline, CDR1 is SGHNT, CDR2 YYREEE (reference sequence). The DNA for the CDR3 is TGTGCCAGCAGCCGGTCGGGGGGGTCCTACAATGAGCAGTTCTTC. This sequence encodes CASSRSGGSYNEQFF.

The rearrangement joins TRBV4-1 to TRBJ1-3; 7 nucleotides align to TRBD1. Germline V CDR1 and CDR2: MGHRA, YSYEKL. Germline trimming cut 0 bases from V and 2 bases from J; bases unmatched to any gene: 7. The CDR3 contains 17 residues. DNA of the CDR3: TGCGCCAGCAGCCAAGACGCTCCGGGGACAGCTGGAAACACCATATATTTT. Its protein product is CASSQDAPGTAGNTIYF.

V is TRBV4-1 and J is TRBJ2-7, with D possibly being TRBD1 (5 bases). Trimming removed 4 bases at V and 0 bases at J, with 10 bases between. The germline CDR1 and CDR2 sequences are MGHRA and YSYEKL. CDR3 size: 14 residues. This chain's CDR3 is CASSPRQNSYEQYF. The DNA for the CDR3 is TGCGCCAGCAGCCCCCGACAGAACTCCTACGAGCAGTACTTC.

The chain combines TRBV27 with TRBJ2-3; 8 bases are shared with TRBD2. The CDR3 is 16 amino acids. Germline trimming cut 6 bases from V and 5 bases from J; bases unmatched to any gene: 13. Germline V gene data show CDR1 as MNHEY and CDR2 as SMNVEV (reference sequence). The CDR3 is CASRAPGLERLDTQYF. The DNA of the CDR3 is TGTGCCAGCAGGGCCCCGGGACTAGAAAGGCTAGATACGCAGTATTTT.

The CDR3 DNA follows: TGTGCCAGCAGTTTTCTCGGTCAGCCCCAGCATTTT. As protein: CASSFLGQPQHF. The chain recombines TRBV27 with TRBJ1-5; D not resolved. Germline V lookup: CDR1 MNHEY, CDR2 SMNVEV (reference sequence). The V gene lost 3 bases and the J gene lost 6 bases, with 6 bases spanning the gap. The CDR3 totals 12 residues.

The genes are TRBV13 and TRBJ2-5; TRBD2 might be the D (5 bases). The CDR3 has 14 residues. Germline loops: CDR1 PRHDT, CDR2 FYEKMQ (reference sequence). V lost 4 bases and J lost 7, with 16 bases in between. The CDR3 coding sequence is TGTGCCAGCAGCTCACGGACTTTCGAGGGGACCCAGTACTTC. Protein: CASSSRTFEGTQYF.

The chain links TRBV29-1 to TRBJ1-2, with D possibly being TRBD1 (5 bases). Germline lookup yields CDR1 SQVTM and CDR2 ANQGSEA. The CDR3 has 13 residues. Trimming cost V 6 bases and J 4 bases, with 15 bases left between them. In DNA, the CDR3 is TGCAGCGTGAGGGAAGGGGTTACCTATGGCTACACCTTC. This sequence encodes CSVREGVTYGYTF. Full variable domain (remainder filled in from reference TRBV29-1 and TRBJ1-2): SAVISQKPSRDICQRGTSLTIQCQVDSQVTMMFWYRQQPGQSLTLIATANQGSEATYESGFVIDKFPISRPNLTFSTLTVSNMSPEDSSIYLCSVREGVTYGYTFGSGTRLTVV.

This rearrangement joins TRBV10-2 to TRBJ1-5, with D possibly matching TRBD1 (6 bases). V gave up 3 bases and J gave up 0 bases, with 9 bases separating them. Germline V gene sequence: CDR1 WSHSY, CDR2 SAAADI. The CDR3 consists of 15 residues. The CDR3: CASSDRGYSNQPQHF. CDR3 nucleotides: TGCGCCAGCAGTGACAGGGGATATAGCAATCAGCCCCAGCATTTT.

The rearrangement links TRBV6-1 to TRBJ2-5; 9 nucleotides line up with TRBD1. Germline V gives CDR1 MNHNS, CDR2 SASEGT. The V segment lost 2 bases and the J segment 1 base; nucleotides outside the gene matches: 14. CDR3 size: 19 residues. CDR3 coding DNA: TGTGCCAGCAGTGAAACTCTCACAGGGGGCTGGGCGGGCCAAGAGACCCAGTACTTC. Translation gives CASSETLTGGWAGQETQYF.

The rearrangement joins TRBV6-1 to TRBJ1-5, with D unclear. V was shortened by 2 bases and J by 6 bases, with 8 bases between the two germline ends. This CDR3 is built from 13 residues. CDR1 MNHNS and CDR2 SASEGT come from the germline V gene. CDR3 in amino acids: CASSEISVQPQHF. CDR3 DNA sequence: TGTGCCAGCAGTGAAATTTCGGTTCAGCCCCAGCATTTT.

The chain recombines TRBV30 with TRBJ2-2; TRBD2 agrees at 11 bases. This CDR3 has 17 amino acids. Trimming removed 2 bases from V and 4 bases from J; junction bases left unmatched: 9. CDR1 and CDR2 from the germline V gene are GTSNPN and SVGIG (reference sequence). CDR3 protein: CAWSPPRLAGFTGELFF. The CDR3 nucleotides are TGTGCCTGGAGTCCGCCTAGACTAGCGGGATTCACCGGGGAGCTGTTTTTT.

This rearrangement joins TRBV27 to TRBJ1-6; 7 bases agree with TRBD1. The CDR3 has 13 residues. Germline CDR1 MNHEY, CDR2 SMNVEV (reference sequence). J lost 18 bases, V lost 4 bases, and 12 bases had no gene match. The CDR3 DNA reads TGTGCCAGCAGTTCCACCTTGGAGGGGGCAGGCCACTTT. The encoded protein is CASSSTLEGAGHF.

The chain couples TRBV30 to TRBJ1-1, with D hard to call. The CDR3 is 13 residues long. In germline, CDR1 is GTSNPN, CDR2 SVGIG (reference sequence). The V end was cut by 3 bases, the J end by 2 bases, with 10 bases between. CDR3: CAWRGARNTEAFF. The CDR3 DNA reads TGTGCCTGGAGAGGAGCCAGAAACACTGAAGCTTTCTTT.

The rearrangement links TRBV28 to TRBJ1-2; TRBD1 agrees at 10 bases. CDR3 length: 16 residues. The germline V gene has CDR1 MDHEN and CDR2 SYDVKM. Trimming took 0 bases from V and 7 from J; bases not matched to a gene: 8. The CDR3 spells CASSLWSDRGLAGYTF. CDR3 sequence (DNA): TGTGCCAGCAGTTTATGGAGTGACAGGGGGCTCGCTGGCTACACCTTC.

CDR3 nucleotide sequence: TGTGCTAGTGACCAGGGACGGGGATTTTACACCGGGGAGCTGTTTTTT. Translating it yields CASDQGRGFYTGELFF. The rearrangement uses TRBV12-5 and TRBJ2-2; D possibly matches TRBD1 or TRBD2 (5 bases each). Germline loops: CDR1 LGHNT, CDR2 FRNRAP. V was cut by 7 bases and J by 3 bases, with 18 bases left in between. The length of the CDR3 is 16 residues.

This clone was counted once. J is TRBJ2-2 and V is TRBV19; 7 bases fit TRBD1. With 8 bases clipped from V and 5 bases from J, the junction kept 11 bases outside the gene matches. The germline V gene has CDR1 LNHDA and CDR2 SQIVND (reference sequence). CDR3 size: 15 residues. The CDR3 region is CASWIDSRGTGELFF. As DNA, the CDR3 is TGTGCCAGTTGGATCGACAGCAGGGGGACCGGGGAGCTGTTTTTT. Based on the CDR3 plus reference TRBV19 and TRBJ2-2, the full variable domain is DGGITQSPKYLFRKEGQNVTLSCEQNLNHDAMYWYRQDPGQGLRLIYYSQIVNDFQKGDIAEGYSVSREKKESFPLTVTSAQKNPTAFYLCASWIDSRGTGELFFGEGSRLTVL.

This clone was found once. In nucleotides, the CDR3 is TGTGCCAGCAGTTTATCAGGCCCCTCTCGACTAGCCCACTACAATGAGCAGTTCTTC. Protein: CASSLSGPSRLAHYNEQFF. The V and J genes are TRBV27 and TRBJ2-1; 7 bases match TRBD2. The CDR3 is 19 amino acids. The V gene's germline CDR1 is MNHEY and CDR2 SMNVEV (reference sequence). Trimming cost V 0 bases and J 3 bases; bases outside gene matches: 14.